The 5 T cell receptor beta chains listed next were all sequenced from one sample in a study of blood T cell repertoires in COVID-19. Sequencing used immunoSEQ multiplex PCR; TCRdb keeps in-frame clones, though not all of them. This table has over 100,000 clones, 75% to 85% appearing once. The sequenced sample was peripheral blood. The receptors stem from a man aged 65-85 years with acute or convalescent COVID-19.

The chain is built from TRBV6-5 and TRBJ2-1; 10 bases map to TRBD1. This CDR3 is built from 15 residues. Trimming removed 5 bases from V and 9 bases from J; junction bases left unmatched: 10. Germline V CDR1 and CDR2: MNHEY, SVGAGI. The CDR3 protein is CASSRTGTGAGEQFF. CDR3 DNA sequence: TGTGCCAGCAGTAGAACCGGGACAGGGGCGGGTGAGCAGTTCTTC.

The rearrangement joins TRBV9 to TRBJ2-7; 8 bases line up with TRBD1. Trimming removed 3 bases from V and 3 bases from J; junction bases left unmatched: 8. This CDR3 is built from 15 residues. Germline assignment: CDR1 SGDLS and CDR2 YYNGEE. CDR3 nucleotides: TGTGCCAGCAGCGCGTCGACAGGGGATGGCTACGAGCAGTACTTC. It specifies CASSASTGDGYEQYF.

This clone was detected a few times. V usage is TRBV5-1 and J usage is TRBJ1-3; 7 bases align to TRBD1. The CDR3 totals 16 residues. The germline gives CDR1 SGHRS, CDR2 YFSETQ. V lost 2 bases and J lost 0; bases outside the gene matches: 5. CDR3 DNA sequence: TGCGCCAGCAGCTTACAGGGGCCAAACTCTGGAAACACCATATATTTT. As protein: CASSLQGPNSGNTIYF.

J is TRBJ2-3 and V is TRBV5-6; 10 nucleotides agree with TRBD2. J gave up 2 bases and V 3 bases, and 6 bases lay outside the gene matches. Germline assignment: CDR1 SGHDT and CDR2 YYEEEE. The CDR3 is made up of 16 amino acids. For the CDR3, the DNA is TGTGCCAGCAGCTCGTTAGCGGGGGGCCTCACAGATACGCAGTATTTT. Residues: CASSSLAGGLTDTQYF.

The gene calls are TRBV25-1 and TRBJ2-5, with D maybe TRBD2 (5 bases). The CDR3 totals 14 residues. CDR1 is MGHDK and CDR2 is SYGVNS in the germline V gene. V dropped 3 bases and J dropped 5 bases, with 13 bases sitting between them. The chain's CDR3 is CASSDRARGETQYF. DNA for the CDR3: TGTGCCAGCAGTGATCGAGCGCGAGGGGAGACCCAGTACTTC.